This TCR beta chain derives from a study of shared clonotypes between healthy human individuals. Germline V gene data show CDR1 as LGHNA and CDR2 as YSLEER. The CDR3 sequence is 16 residues long. V lost 2 bases to trimming and J lost 6 bases, with 16 bases between them. Sequenced by immunoSEQ multiplex PCR; TCRdb stores in-frame clones only, minus some. In the table there are about 2 million clones, roughly 94% of which are singletons. It was CD45RO-negative cells, positively selected for CCR7, that made up naive CD8 cells, with terminally differentiated effector memory CD45RA+ cells excluded. The chain is built from TRBV4-3 and TRBJ2-2; the D is unclear. The specimen sequenced was naive CD8+ T cells sorted from blood. The TCR was taken from a man between 18 and 35 years old in good health. Here the CDR3 reads CASSQYDGPGAGELFF. The CDR3 nucleotides are TGCGCCAGCAGCCAATATGACGGGCCGGGTGCCGGGGAGCTGTTTTTT.